These T cell receptor beta chains were read from a single sample in a study of blood T cells in healthy people across ages. MiXCR, run by TCRdb on the 5' RACE reads, gives a single entry per CDR3 protein. The table records 1.5 million to 1.9 million distinct CDR3 sequences, about 45% of them present only once. Specimen: blood. The receptors originated from a woman between 18 and 29 years old in good health. Each CDR3 is given with its conserved first and last residue. A D gene is named only where the DNA matches it firmly.

CDR3 length	V gene	J gene	D gene	CDR3 protein
12	TRBV2	TRBJ1-2	.	CASDSSGGGYTF
14	TRBV27	TRBJ1-6	.	CASTQVQADSPLHF
15	TRBV7-3	TRBJ2-1	.	CASSLGMGVYNEQFF
19	TRBV7-9	TRBJ1-2	TRBD1	CASSSPRSGQGKFSYGYTF
14	TRBV10-3	TRBJ2-3	.	CAIAGLGGTDTQYF
16	TRBV6-1	TRBJ2-1	.	CASSEVAGPPYNEQFF
15	TRBV6-6	TRBJ1-1	.	CASRDSPRGNTEAFF
17	TRBV20-1	TRBJ1-6	.	CSARLNRPRSYNSPLHF
16	TRBV7-2	TRBJ2-1	.	CASSHPGRGAFDEQFF
12	TRBV29-1	TRBJ1-2	.	CSVEALNYGYTF
16	TRBV20-1	TRBJ1-4	.	CSARDRLGITNEKLFF
14	TRBV12-3/TRBV12-4	.	.	CASSSQGGWETQYF
16	TRBV5-6	TRBJ1-5	TRBD1	CASSLAGQGMNQPQHF
15	TRBV7-7	TRBJ2-1	.	CASSLEDARGNEQFF
14	TRBV5-1	TRBJ1-2	.	CASSLGVGSYGYTF
15	TRBV5-6	TRBJ2-5	.	CASSFWGTYLETQYF
13	TRBV20-1	TRBJ1-1	.	CSARGGRVPEAFF
16	TRBV28	TRBJ2-2	.	CASRTPGTPNTGELFF
12	TRBV20-1	TRBJ2-3	.	CSACARTDTQYF
14	TRBV20-1	TRBJ2-1	TRBD2	CSAPSGILYNEQFF
14	TRBV5-1	TRBJ2-5	TRBD1	CASSLMGQGETQYF
13	TRBV12-3/TRBV12-4	TRBJ2-1	.	CASSLQGLNEQFF
14	TRBV6-2/TRBV6-3	TRBJ1-1	TRBD1	CASRTGDLNTEAFF